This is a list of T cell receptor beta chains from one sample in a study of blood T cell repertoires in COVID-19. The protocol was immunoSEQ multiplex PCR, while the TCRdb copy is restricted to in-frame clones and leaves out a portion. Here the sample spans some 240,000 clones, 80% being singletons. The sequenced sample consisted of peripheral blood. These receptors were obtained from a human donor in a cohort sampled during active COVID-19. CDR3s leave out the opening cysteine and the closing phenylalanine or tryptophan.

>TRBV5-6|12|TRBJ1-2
ASSTPLRQYGYT
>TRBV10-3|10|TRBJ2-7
AIGDYYYEQY
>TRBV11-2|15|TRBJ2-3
ASSLDRLAGSTDTQY
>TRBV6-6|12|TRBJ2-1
ASSYPGLDNEQF
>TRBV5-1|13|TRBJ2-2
ASSLVGDLDGELF
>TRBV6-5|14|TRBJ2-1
ASSYSGGSSYNEQF
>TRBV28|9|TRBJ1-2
ASSFRSGYT
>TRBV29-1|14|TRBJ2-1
SVEGSLAGIYNEQF
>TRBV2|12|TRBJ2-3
ASTLAGGTDTQY
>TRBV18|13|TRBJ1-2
ASSSKAGEHYGYT
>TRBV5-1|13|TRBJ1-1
ASSLTGGGNTEAF
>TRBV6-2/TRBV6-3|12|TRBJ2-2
ASSYLEDTGELF
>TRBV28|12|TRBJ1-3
ASSFQGSGNTIY
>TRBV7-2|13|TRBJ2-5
ASSFQAGGPETQY
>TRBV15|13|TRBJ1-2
ATSRQIGGEYGYT
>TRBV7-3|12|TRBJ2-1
ASSLQGLVNEQF
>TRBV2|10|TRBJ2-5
ASDRGQETQY
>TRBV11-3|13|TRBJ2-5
ASSQTASGRETQY
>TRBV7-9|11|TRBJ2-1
ATDRGSYNEQF
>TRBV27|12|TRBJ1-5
ASNPRGPNQPQH
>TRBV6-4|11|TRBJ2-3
ASSDSSVGGQY
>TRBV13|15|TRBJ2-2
ASSLQILYANTGELF
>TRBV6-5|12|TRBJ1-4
ASSPTGVFEKLF
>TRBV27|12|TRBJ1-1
ASSFDSRNTEAF
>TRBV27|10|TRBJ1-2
ASSARGDGYT
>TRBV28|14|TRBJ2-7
ASSLPGTGRLYEQY
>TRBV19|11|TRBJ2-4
ASSTQGGNIQY
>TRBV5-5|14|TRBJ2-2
ASSLAVRENTGELF
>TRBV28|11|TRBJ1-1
ASSTPGRKEAF
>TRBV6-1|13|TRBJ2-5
ASSENRGYQETQY
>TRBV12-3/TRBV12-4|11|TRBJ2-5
ASSQRQGETQY
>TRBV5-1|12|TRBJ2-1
ASSSGTSGSEQF
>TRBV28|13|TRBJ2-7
ASSLPGTLGYEQY